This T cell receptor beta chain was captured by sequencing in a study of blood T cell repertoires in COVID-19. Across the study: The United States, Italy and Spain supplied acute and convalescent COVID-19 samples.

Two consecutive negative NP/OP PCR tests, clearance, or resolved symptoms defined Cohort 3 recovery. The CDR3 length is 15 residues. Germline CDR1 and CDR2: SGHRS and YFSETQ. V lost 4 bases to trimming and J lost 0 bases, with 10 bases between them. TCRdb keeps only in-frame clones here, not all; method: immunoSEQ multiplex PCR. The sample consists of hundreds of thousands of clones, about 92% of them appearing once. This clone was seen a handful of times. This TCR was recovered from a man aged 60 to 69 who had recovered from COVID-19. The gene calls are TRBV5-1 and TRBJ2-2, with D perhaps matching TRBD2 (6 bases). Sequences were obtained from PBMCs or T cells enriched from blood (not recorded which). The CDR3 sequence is CASSPEGANTGELFF. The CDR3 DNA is TGCGCCAGCAGCCCGGAGGGTGCGAACACCGGGGAGCTGTTTTTT.